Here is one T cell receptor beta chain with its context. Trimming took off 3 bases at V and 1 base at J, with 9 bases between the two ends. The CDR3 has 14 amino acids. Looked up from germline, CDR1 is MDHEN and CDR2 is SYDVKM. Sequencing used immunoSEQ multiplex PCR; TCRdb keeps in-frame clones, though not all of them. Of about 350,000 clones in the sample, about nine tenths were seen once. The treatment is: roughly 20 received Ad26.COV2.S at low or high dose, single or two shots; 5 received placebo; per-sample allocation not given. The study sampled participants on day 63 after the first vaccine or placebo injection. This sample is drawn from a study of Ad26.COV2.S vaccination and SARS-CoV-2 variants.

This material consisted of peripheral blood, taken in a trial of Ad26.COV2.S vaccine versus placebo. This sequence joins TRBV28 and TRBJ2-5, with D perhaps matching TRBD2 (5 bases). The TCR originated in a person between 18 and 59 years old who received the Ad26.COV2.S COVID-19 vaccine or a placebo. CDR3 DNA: TGTGCCAGCAGTTTTGACGGGATCCAAGAGACCCAGTACTTC. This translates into CASSFDGIQETQYF.